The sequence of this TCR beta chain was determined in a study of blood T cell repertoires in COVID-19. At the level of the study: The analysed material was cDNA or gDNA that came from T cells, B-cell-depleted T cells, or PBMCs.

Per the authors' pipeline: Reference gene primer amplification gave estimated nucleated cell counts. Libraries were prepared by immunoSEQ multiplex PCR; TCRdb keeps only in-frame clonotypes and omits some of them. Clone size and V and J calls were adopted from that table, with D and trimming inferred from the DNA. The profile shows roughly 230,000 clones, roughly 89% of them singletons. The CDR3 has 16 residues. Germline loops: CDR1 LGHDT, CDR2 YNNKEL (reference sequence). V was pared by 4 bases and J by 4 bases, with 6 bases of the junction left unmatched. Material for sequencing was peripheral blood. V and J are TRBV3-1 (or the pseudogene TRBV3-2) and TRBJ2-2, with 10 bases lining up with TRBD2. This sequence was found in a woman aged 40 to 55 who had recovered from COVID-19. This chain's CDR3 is CASSLIAGGRTGELFF. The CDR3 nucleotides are TGTGCCAGCAGCCTGATAGCGGGAGGTCGCACCGGGGAGCTGTTTTTT.